One sample yielded the 4 T cell receptor beta chains listed below, sequenced in a study of blood T cells in healthy people across ages (dated by TCRdb to the mid-2010s). Libraries were prepared through 5' RACE. Instrument used: Illumina HiSeq 2500. A second 7 to 11 cycle PCR used a sample-barcoded 5' primer and a J-beta primer mix. TCRdb cleaned the public reads at Q25 with fastp, built clones with MiXCR and kept in-frame beta chains. Merged by CDR3 protein, the rows form single entries marked with the most common genes and DNA. For this sample there are 590,000 or so distinct CDR3 sequences; about 28% appear just once. The ten largest clones represent around 16% of the sample. Sequencing was performed on blood. These TCRs come from a woman older than 75 in good health.

This clonotype was found many times. J is TRBJ1-1 and V is TRBV7-2, with TRBD1 as a possible D gene (6 bases). Germline loops: CDR1 SGHTA, CDR2 FQGNSA. The CDR3 runs to 18 residues. V lost 2 bases and J 0 bases, leaving 19 bases between the germline ends. The CDR3 region is CASSLRGGTSPMNTEAFF. DNA of the CDR3: TGTGCCAGCAGCTTAAGGGGGGGAACTAGCCCCATGAACACTGAAGCTTTCTTT.

In this sample, this clonotype turned up once. A single base separates this from a much larger clone, so it may be a read error. The rearrangement uses TRBV15 and TRBJ2-3; 11 bases fit TRBD2. CDR3 length: 16 residues. Germline lookup yields CDR1 LNHNV and CDR2 YYDKDF (reference sequence). DNA for the CDR3: TGTGCCACCAGCAGAGGACTAGCGGGGAAGACAGATACGCATTATTTT. It specifies CATSRGLAGKTDTHYF.

V and J are TRBV27 and TRBJ2-1; TRBD2 is a possible D gene (5 bases). Trimming pared 2 bases from V and 13 bases from J, leaving 18 bases between. CDR1 and CDR2 from the germline V gene are MNHEY and SMNVEV (reference sequence). The CDR3 has 14 residues. The CDR3 nucleotides read TGTGCCAGCAGTTTACCGGACTCTCACTTCCTACAGTTCTTC. It encodes CASSLPDSHFLQFF.

This clonotype was detected many times. The gene calls are TRBV6-5 and TRBJ2-7; tentatively, D is TRBD2 (6 bases). CDR1 MNHEY and CDR2 SVGAGI come from the germline V gene. The length of the CDR3 is 13 residues. Trimming left V 2 bases short and J 3 bases short, with 8 bases between. The CDR3, as DNA: TGTGCCAGCAGTTACAGCGGGTACTACGAGCAGTACTTC. The encoded protein is CASSYSGYYEQYF.